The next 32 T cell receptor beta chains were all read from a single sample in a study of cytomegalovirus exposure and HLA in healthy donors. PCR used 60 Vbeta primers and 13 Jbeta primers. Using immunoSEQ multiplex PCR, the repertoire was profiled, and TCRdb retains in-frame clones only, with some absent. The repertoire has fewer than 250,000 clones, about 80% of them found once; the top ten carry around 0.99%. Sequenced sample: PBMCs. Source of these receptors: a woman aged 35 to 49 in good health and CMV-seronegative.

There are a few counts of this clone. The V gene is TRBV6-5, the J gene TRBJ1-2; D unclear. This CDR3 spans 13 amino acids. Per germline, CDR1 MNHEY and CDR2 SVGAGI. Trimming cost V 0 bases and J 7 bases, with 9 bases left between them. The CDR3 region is CASSYSRVTGYTF. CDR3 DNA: TGTGCCAGCAGTTACTCCCGGGTGACTGGCTACACCTTC.

CDR3 loop: CASSPRDIQGEKLFF. CDR3 nucleotides: TGTGCCAGTAGTCCCCGGGACATCCAAGGAGAAAAACTGTTTTTT. The chain employs TRBV19 and TRBJ1-4; possibly TRBD1 for D (6 bases). This CDR3 comprises 15 residues. Trimming took off 5 bases at V and 8 bases at J, with 18 bases between the two ends. Germline V gene data show CDR1 as LNHDA and CDR2 as SQIVND (reference sequence).

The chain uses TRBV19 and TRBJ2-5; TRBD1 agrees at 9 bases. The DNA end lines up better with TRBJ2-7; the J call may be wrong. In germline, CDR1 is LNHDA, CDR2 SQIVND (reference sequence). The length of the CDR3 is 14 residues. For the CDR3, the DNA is TGTGCCAGTAGTCTCCGGGACAGGGCCTACGAGCAGTACTTC. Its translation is CASSLRDRAYEQYF.

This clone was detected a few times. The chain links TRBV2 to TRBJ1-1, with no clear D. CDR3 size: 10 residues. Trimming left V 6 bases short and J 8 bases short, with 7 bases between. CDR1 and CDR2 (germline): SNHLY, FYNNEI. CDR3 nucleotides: TGTGCCAGCAGGGCAACCGAAGCTTTCTTT. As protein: CASRATEAFF.

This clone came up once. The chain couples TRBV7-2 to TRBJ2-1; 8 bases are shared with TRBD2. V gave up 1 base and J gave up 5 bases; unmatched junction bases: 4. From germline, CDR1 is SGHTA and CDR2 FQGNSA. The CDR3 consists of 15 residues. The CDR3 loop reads CASSLETSAHNEQFF. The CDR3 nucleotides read TGTGCCAGCAGCTTAGAGACTAGCGCCCACAATGAGCAGTTCTTC.

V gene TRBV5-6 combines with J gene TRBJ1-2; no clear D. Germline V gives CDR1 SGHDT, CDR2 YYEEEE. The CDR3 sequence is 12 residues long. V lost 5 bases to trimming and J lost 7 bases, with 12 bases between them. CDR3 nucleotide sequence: TGTGCCAGCAGTCCTGACGCGGCTGGCTACACCTTC. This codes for CASSPDAAGYTF. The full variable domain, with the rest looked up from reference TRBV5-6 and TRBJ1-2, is DAGVTQSPTHLIKTRGQQVTLRCSPKSGHDTVSWYQQALGQGPQFIFQYYEEEERQRGNFPDRFSGHQFPNYSSELNVNALLLGDSALYLCASSPDAAGYTFGSGTRLTVV.

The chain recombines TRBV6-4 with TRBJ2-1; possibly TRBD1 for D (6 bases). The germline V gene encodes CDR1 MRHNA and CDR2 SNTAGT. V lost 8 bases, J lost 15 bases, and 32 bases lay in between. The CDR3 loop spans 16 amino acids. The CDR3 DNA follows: TGTGCCAGCCCGAAGTTACGTCGTTACGGGTCCTCAGGGGCGTTCTTC. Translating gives CASPKLRRYGSSGAFF.

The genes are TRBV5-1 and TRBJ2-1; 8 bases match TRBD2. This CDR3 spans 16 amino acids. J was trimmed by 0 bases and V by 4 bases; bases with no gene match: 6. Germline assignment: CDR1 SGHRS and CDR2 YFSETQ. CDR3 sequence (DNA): TGCGCCAGCAGCGCAACTAGCGGTGACTCCTACAATGAGCAGTTCTTC. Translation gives CASSATSGDSYNEQFF.

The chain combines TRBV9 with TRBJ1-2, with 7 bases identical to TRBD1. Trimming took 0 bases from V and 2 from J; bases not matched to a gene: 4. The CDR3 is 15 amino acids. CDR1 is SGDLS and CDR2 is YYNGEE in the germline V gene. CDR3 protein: CASSVDGTANYGYTF. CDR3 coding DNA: TGTGCCAGCAGCGTAGACGGGACAGCGAACTATGGCTACACCTTC.

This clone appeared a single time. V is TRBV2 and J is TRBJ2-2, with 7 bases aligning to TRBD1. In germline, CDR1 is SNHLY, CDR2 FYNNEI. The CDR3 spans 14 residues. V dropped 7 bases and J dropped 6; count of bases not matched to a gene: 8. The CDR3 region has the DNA TGTGCCAGCACGGACAGGACGGGCGCCGGGGAGCTGTTTTTT. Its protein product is CASTDRTGAGELFF.

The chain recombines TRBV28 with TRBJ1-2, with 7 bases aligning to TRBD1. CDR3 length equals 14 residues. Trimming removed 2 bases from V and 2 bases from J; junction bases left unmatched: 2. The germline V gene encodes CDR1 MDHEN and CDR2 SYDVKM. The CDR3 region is CASSLGTENYGYTF. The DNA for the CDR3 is TGTGCCAGCAGTTTAGGGACAGAAAACTATGGCTACACCTTC.

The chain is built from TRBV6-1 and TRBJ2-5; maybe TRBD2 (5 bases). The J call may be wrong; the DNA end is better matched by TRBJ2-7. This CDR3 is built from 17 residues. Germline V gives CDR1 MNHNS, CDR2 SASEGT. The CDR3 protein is CASSERTAPTTRYEQYF. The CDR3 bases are TGTGCCAGCAGTGAGCGGACTGCACCAACGACCCGATACGAGCAGTACTTC.

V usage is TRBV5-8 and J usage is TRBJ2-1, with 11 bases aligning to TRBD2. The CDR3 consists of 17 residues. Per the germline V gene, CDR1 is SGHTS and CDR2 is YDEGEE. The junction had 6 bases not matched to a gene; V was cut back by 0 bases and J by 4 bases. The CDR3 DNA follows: TGTGCCAGCAGCTTGGGCCCTAGCGGGAGGCTTTACAATGAGCAGTTCTTC. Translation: CASSLGPSGRLYNEQFF. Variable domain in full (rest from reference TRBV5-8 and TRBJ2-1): EAGVTQSPTHLIKTRGQQATLRCSPISGHTSVYWYQQALGLGLQFLLWYDEGEERNRGNFPPRFSGRQFPNYSSELNVNALELEDSALYLCASSLGPSGRLYNEQFFGPGTRLTVL.

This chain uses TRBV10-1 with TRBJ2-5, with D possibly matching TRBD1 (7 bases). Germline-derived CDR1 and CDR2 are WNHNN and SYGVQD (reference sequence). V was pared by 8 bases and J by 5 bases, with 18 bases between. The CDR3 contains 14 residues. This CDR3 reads CASSGGQGLETQYF. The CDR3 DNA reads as TGCGCCAGCTCAGGGGGGCAGGGGCTTGAGACCCAGTACTTC.

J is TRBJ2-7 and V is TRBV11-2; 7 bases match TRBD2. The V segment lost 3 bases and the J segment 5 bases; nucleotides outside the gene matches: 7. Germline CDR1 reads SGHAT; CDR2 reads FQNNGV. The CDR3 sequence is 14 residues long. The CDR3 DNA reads TGTGCCAGCAGCTTGGGGACTAAGGATCACGAGCAGTACGTC. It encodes CASSLGTKDHEQYV.

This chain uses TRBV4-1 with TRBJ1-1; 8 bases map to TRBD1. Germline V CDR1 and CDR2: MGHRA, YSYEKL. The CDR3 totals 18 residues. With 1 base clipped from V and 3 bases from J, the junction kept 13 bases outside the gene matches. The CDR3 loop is CASSQASGTGLRDTEAFF. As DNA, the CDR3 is TGCGCCAGCAGCCAAGCCTCCGGGACAGGTCTAAGGGACACTGAAGCTTTCTTT.

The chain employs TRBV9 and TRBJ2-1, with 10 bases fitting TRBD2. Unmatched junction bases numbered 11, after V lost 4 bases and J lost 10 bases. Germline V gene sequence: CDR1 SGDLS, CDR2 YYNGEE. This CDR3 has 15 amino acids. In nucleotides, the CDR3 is TGTGCCAGCAGCAGACCTGGTACTAGCGGGATGGAGCAGTTCTTC. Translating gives CASSRPGTSGMEQFF.

CDR3 nucleotides: TGCGCCAGCAGCCAAGATTTGGGACAGAATAATTCACCCCTCCACTTT. It translates to CASSQDLGQNNSPLHF. The rearrangement joins TRBV4-3 to TRBJ1-6; 7 nucleotides align to TRBD1. Losses at the gene ends were 0 bases for V and 5 bases for J; bases not matched to a gene: 4. The CDR3 has 16 residues. Germline CDR1 and CDR2: LGHNA and YSLEER.

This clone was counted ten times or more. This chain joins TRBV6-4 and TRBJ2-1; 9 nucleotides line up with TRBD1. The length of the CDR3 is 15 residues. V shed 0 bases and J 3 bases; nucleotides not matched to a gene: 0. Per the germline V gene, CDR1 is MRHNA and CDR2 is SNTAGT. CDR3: CASSDSTGGYNEQFF. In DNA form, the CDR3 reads TGTGCCAGCAGTGACTCGACAGGGGGCTACAATGAGCAGTTCTTC.

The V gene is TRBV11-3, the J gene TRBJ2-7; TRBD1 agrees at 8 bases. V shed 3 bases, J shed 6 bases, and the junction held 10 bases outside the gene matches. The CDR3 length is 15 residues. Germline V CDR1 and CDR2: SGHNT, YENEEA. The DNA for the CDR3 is TGTGCCAGCAGCTTCGGACAGGGTTATTTAGTCGAGCAGTACGTC. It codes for CASSFGQGYLVEQYV.

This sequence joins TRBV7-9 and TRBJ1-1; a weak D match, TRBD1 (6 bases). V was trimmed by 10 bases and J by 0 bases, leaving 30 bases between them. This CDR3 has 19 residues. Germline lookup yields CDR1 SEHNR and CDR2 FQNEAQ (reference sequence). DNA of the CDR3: TGTGCCACCAGTTTGTCGACAGGACAAATTGCCGCTTTGAACACTGAAGCTTTCTTT. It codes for CATSLSTGQIAALNTEAFF. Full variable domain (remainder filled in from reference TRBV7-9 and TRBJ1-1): DTGVSQNPRHKITKRGQNVTFRCDPISEHNRLYWYRQTLGQGPEFLTYFQNEAQLEKSRLLSDRFSAERPKGSFSTLEIQRTEQGDSAMYLCATSLSTGQIAALNTEAFFGQGTRLTVV.

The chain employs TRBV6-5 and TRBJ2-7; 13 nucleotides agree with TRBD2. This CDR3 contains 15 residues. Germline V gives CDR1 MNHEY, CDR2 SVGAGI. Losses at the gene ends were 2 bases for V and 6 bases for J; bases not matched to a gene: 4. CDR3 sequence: CASSYTSGRAAEQYF. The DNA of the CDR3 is TGTGCCAGCAGTTACACTAGCGGGAGGGCCGCCGAGCAGTACTTC.

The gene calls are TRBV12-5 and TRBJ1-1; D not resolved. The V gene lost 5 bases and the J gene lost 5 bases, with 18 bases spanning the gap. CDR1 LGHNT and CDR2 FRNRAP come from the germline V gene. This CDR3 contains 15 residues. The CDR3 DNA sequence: TGTGCTAGTGGTACCCAGTACGGGTCTAGGACTGAAGCTTTCTTT. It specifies CASGTQYGSRTEAFF.

CDR3 region: CASSYNTGKETQYF. For the CDR3, the DNA is TGTGCCAGCAGCTACAACACAGGGAAGGAGACCCAGTACTTC. The chain uses TRBV7-2 and TRBJ2-5, with a tentative D call TRBD1 (6 bases). Trimming cost V 4 bases and J 5 bases, with 14 bases left between them. The CDR3 has 14 residues. Germline V lookup: CDR1 SGHTA, CDR2 FQGNSA.

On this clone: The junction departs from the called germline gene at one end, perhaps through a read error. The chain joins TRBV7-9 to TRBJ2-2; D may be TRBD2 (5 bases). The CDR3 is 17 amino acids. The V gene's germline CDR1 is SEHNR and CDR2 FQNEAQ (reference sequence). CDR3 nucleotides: TGTGCCAGCAGCTTACCCACGCGGAAAACGAACACCGGGAAGCTGTTTTTT. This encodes CASSLPTRKTNTGKLFF. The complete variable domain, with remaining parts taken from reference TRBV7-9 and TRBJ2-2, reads DTGVSQNPRHKITKRGQNVTFRCDPISEHNRLYWYRQTLGQGPEFLTYFQNEAQLEKSRLLSDRFSAERPKGSFSTLEIQRTEQGDSAMYLCASSLPTRKTNTGKLFFGEGSRLTVL.

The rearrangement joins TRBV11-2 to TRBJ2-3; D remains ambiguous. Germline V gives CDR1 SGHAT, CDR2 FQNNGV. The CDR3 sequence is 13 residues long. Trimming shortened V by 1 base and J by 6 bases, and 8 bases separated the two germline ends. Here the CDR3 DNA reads TGTGCCAGCAGCTTAGGCTTCGGGGATACGCAGTATTTT. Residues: CASSLGFGDTQYF.

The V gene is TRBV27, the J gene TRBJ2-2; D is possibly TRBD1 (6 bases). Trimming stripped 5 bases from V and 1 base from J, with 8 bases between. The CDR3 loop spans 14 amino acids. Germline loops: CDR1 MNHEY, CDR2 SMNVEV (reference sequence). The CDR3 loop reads CASSGRGNTGELFF. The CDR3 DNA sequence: TGTGCCAGCAGTGGCAGGGGGAACACCGGGGAGCTGTTTTTT.

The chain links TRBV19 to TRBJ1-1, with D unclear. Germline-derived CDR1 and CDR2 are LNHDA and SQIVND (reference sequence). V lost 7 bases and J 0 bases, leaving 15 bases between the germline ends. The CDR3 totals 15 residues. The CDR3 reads CASTSPGYMNTEAFF. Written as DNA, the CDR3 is TGTGCCAGTACTTCCCCGGGGTACATGAACACTGAAGCTTTCTTT.

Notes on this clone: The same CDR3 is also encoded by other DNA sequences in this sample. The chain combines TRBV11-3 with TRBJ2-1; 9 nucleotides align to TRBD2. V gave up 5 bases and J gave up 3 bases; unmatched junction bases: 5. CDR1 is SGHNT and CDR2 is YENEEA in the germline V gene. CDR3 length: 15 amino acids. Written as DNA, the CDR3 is TGTGCCAGCAGCCCCCGGACTAGCGACTACAATGAGCAGTTCTTC. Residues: CASSPRTSDYNEQFF.

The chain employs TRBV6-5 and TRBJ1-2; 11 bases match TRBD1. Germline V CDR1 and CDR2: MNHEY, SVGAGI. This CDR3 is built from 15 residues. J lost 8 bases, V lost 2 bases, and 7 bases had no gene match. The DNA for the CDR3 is TGTGCCAGCAGTTACACCGGACAGGGGGCGGGGGGCTACACCTTC. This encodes CASSYTGQGAGGYTF.

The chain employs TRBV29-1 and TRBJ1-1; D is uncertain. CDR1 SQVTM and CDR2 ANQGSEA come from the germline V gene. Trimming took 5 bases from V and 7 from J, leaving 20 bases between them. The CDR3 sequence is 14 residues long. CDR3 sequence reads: CSVLSGWASVEAFF. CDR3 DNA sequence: TGCAGCGTTCTGTCGGGGTGGGCCTCCGTTGAAGCTTTCTTT.

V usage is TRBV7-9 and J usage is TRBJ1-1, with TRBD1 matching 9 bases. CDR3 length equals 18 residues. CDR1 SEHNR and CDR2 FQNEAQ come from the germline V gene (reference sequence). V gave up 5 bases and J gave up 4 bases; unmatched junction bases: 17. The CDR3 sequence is CASSPDNTGTGPSTEAFF. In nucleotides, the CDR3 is TGTGCCAGCAGCCCTGACAATACCGGGACAGGGCCGAGCACTGAAGCTTTCTTT.